The clone carrying this T cell receptor (beta chain) is labeled as large. The target antigen is unknown. Trimming stripped 8 bases from V and 1 base from J, with 8 bases between. There are 12 residues in the CDR3. Germline V lookup: CDR1 SNHLY, CDR2 FYNNEI. A single record per CDR3 protein comes from TCRdb applying MiXCR to the 5' RACE reads. Among thousands of distinct CDR3 sequences listed, around 37% were seen once. General study results and limits: Tumor memory CD4+ T cell TCR gene usage was found to cluster with blood and lymph node memory CD4+ cells and with lymph node naive CD4+ cells.

This sequence originates from a female donor with breast cancer. Sample: memory CD4+ T cells sorted from blood. Subset meaning: memory CD4+ T cells, CD4+CD45RO+CD25-. The rearrangement uses TRBV2 and TRBJ2-5, with D unclear. Here the CDR3 DNA reads TGTGCCAGCGTGGCGGTCCAAGAGACCCAGTACTTC. Its protein product is CASVAVQETQYF.